Listed here are 15 T cell receptor beta chains from one sample, sequenced in a study of CD8 T cells in ankylosing spondylitis (dated by TCRdb to the late 2010s). Broad study findings and their caveats: Blood from ankylosing spondylitis patients appeared to be characterized by a TCR beta motif composed of under ten highly homologous amino acid variants.

No antigen has been identified for these receptors. The library relied on 5' RACE. This sample was sequenced with an Illumina HiSeq 2500. TCRdb itself trimmed the public reads at Q25 with fastp, ran MiXCR and retained productive beta chains. All rows with the same CDR3 protein become a single entry with the most common DNA and genes. This sample comprises roughly 450,000 distinct CDR3 sequences, roughly a quarter of them detected only once. The ten largest clonotypes hold under 0.9% of the sample. Material for sequencing was blood, either unsorted or a sorted T cell fraction (not recorded which). The receptors shown here come from a male donor with ankylosing spondylitis.

V usage is TRBV3-1 and J usage is TRBJ2-7; D gene unclear. Germline V CDR1 and CDR2: LGHDT, YNNKEL (reference sequence). V dropped 0 bases and J dropped 0 bases, with 9 bases sitting between them. The CDR3 covers 15 residues. This CDR3 reads CASSQDLRSSYEQYF. In DNA, the CDR3 is TGTGCCAGCAGCCAAGATCTGCGCAGCTCCTACGAGCAGTACTTC.

The sample holds a few counts of this clonotype. This chain joins TRBV15 and TRBJ2-3; 7 bases are a match to TRBD1. From germline, CDR1 is LNHNV and CDR2 YYDKDF (reference sequence). The ends lost 0 bases at V and 2 bases at J; junction bases unmatched: 11. The CDR3 covers 18 residues. Written as DNA, the CDR3 is TGTGCCACCAGCAGAGATCTCCCCGGACAGGCGACCACAGATACGCAGTATTTT. Protein sequence: CATSRDLPGQATTDTQYF. Filled out from reference TRBV15 and TRBJ2-3, the complete variable domain reads DAMVIQNPRYQVTQFGKPVTLSCSQTLNHNVMYWYQQKSSQAPKLLFHYYDKDFNNEADTPDNFQSRRPNTSFCFLDIRSPGLGDTAMYLCATSRDLPGQATTDTQYFGPGTRLTVL.

In its sample, this clonotype was seen many times. The chain recombines TRBV24-1 with TRBJ2-1; weak D call: TRBD2 (5 bases). Looked up from germline, CDR1 is KGHDR and CDR2 is SFDVKD. V dropped 5 bases and J dropped 6 bases, with 19 bases sitting between them. The CDR3 spans 16 residues. This chain's CDR3 is CATSASEGLGPNEQFF. CDR3 sequence (DNA): TGTGCCACCAGTGCCTCAGAGGGCCTAGGTCCCAATGAGCAGTTCTTC.

V usage is TRBV5-1 and J usage is TRBJ2-2; D possibly uses TRBD1 or TRBD2 (5 bases each). Per germline, CDR1 SGHRS and CDR2 YFSETQ. V was pared by 9 bases and J by 6 bases, with 12 bases between. This CDR3 is built from 12 residues. CDR3 sequence: CATQLGAGELFF. The CDR3 nucleotides are TGCGCCACCCAACTGGGGGCCGGGGAGCTGTTTTTT.

The chain is built from TRBV7-9 and TRBJ2-1; no clear D gene. From germline, CDR1 is SEHNR and CDR2 FQNEAQ (reference sequence). V lost 1 base to trimming and J lost 1 base, with 11 bases between them. The CDR3 contains 16 residues. CDR3 coding DNA: TGTGCCAGCAGCTTAGTCTTAGCATTATCCTACAATGAGCAGTTCTTC. Translated, it gives CASSLVLALSYNEQFF. The entire variable domain, with the rest obtained from reference TRBV7-9 and TRBJ2-1, is as follows: DTGVSQNPRHKITKRGQNVTFRCDPISEHNRLYWYRQTLGQGPEFLTYFQNEAQLEKSRLLSDRFSAERPKGSFSTLEIQRTEQGDSAMYLCASSLVLALSYNEQFFGPGTRLTVL.

This clonotype was detected ten times or more. The rearrangement links TRBV27 to TRBJ2-1; perhaps D is TRBD1 or TRBD2 (5 bases each). V dropped 1 base and J dropped 7 bases, with 14 bases sitting between them. Germline CDR1 MNHEY, CDR2 SMNVEV (reference sequence). This CDR3 comprises 15 residues. Here the CDR3 DNA reads TGTGCCAGCAGTTTATTCTTCCAGGGAGATAATGAGCAGTTCTTC. Translation gives CASSLFFQGDNEQFF.

This clonotype appeared a few times. The rearrangement links TRBV10-3 to TRBJ2-2; D call uncertain. Trimming stripped 7 bases from V and 3 bases from J, with 12 bases between. This CDR3 contains 14 residues. In germline, CDR1 is ENHRY, CDR2 SYGVKD. The CDR3: CAINPGSHTGELFF. The CDR3 coding sequence is TGTGCCATCAATCCCGGGTCCCACACCGGGGAGCTGTTTTTT.

V gene TRBV5-1 combines with J gene TRBJ2-3; D tentatively fits TRBD1 or TRBD2 (5 bases each). There are 16 residues in the CDR3. Germline V gene sequence: CDR1 SGHRS, CDR2 YFSETQ. V was cut by 0 bases and J by 5 bases, with 16 bases left in between. Written as DNA, the CDR3 is TGCGCCAGCAGCTTGGAAGGTTGGGGGAGTCGAGATACGCAGTATTTT. Translation: CASSLEGWGSRDTQYF.

The V gene is TRBV7-2, the J gene TRBJ1-1, with D unclear. The CDR3 is 14 amino acids. Looked up from germline, CDR1 is SGHTA and CDR2 is FQGNSA. V was pared by 7 bases and J by 5 bases, with 17 bases between. CDR3 sequence: CASNPGGIWTEAFF. The DNA for the CDR3 is TGTGCCAGCAACCCTGGAGGGATATGGACTGAAGCTTTCTTT.

This clonotype has just a few counts. The CDR3 DNA reads as TGTGCCAGCAGTGATGAAGGGGGCCTACAGCCCCAGCATTTT. The encoded protein is CASSDEGGLQPQHF. The chain employs TRBV6-1 and TRBJ1-5, with TRBD1 matching 7 bases. Per the germline V gene, CDR1 is MNHNS and CDR2 is SASEGT. V dropped 3 bases and J dropped 7; count of bases not matched to a gene: 6. The CDR3 is 14 amino acids.

This clonotype was observed a few times. CDR3 in amino acids: CASSRTVEYEQYF. In DNA, the CDR3 is TGTGCCAGCAGTCGGACAGTGGAGTACGAGCAGTACTTC. The rearrangement links TRBV6-2 or TRBV6-3 to TRBJ2-7; D is perhaps TRBD1 (6 bases). The V end was cut by 5 bases, the J end by 4 bases, with 12 bases between. CDR3 size: 13 residues. Per germline, CDR1 MNHEY and CDR2 SVGEGT.

The chain employs TRBV6-2 or TRBV6-3 and TRBJ2-1; 11 nucleotides line up with TRBD2. Germline V lookup: CDR1 MNHEY, CDR2 SVGEGT. The junction had 12 bases not matched to a gene; V was cut back by 6 bases and J by 5 bases. CDR3 length: 17 amino acids. In DNA form, the CDR3 reads TGTGCCAGCAGGGGACTAGCGGAGGGATTTGGGAACAATGAGCAGTTCTTC. This encodes CASRGLAEGFGNNEQFF.

The rearrangement links TRBV7-6 to TRBJ2-1; 8 bases line up with TRBD1. The germline gives CDR1 SGHVS, CDR2 FNYEAQ. The CDR3 loop spans 16 amino acids. With 1 base clipped from V and 4 bases from J, the junction kept 6 bases outside the gene matches. For the CDR3, the DNA is TGTGCCAGCAGCTTAGGGGGGACAGGAATATACAATGAGCAGTTCTTC. It is translated as CASSLGGTGIYNEQFF.

CDR3 sequence reads: CASSLEGTNNQPQHF. CDR3 nucleotides: TGCGCCAGCAGCTTGGAGGGGACAAACAATCAGCCCCAGCATTTT. V usage is TRBV5-1 and J usage is TRBJ1-5; tentatively, D is TRBD1 (6 bases). This CDR3 is 15 amino acids long. V lost 0 bases, J lost 3 bases, and 10 bases lay in between. Germline V CDR1 and CDR2: SGHRS, YFSETQ.

V usage is TRBV9 and J usage is TRBJ2-2; D ambiguous. Trimming took 5 bases from V and 3 from J, leaving 11 bases between them. The CDR3 consists of 14 residues. Germline lookup yields CDR1 SGDLS and CDR2 YYNGEE. The DNA for the CDR3 is TGTGCCAGCAGACCGAGAATTGACACCGGGGAGCTGTTTTTT. Protein sequence: CASRPRIDTGELFF.